This T cell receptor (beta chain) was recovered during a study of blood T cell repertoires in COVID-19. Followed longitudinally, the Seattle patients had been enrolled during active infection. How the authors handled the data: Amplifying reference gene primers gave estimates of nucleated cell counts. The assay was immunoSEQ multiplex PCR, and TCRdb's table has in-frame clones only and misses some. D and trimming come from the DNA, and the V and J calls and clone size come from that table. The table lists over 150,000 clones, around 84% of them singletons. CDR1 is MNHEY, CDR2 SVGAGI, per germline. Trimming took 3 bases from V and 7 from J; bases not matched to a gene: 4. This CDR3 has 14 residues. This clone was observed a single time.

The sequence was collected from a man in his sixties with COVID-19, enrolled during active disease. The sequencing input was peripheral blood. This sequence joins TRBV6-5 and TRBJ1-4; 8 bases fit TRBD1. CDR3 DNA: TGTGCCAGCAGTTATCAGGGGGCGGGTGAAAAACTGTTTTTT. Translating it yields CASSYQGAGEKLFF.